This passage covers 27 T cell receptor beta chains from one sample sequenced in a study of tumor-infiltrating lymphocytes in primary liver carcinoma. A constant-region primer served to make TCR beta cDNA from about 490 ng total RNA. It was through three nested multiplex PCR rounds of slightly modified ARM-PCR that TCR beta libraries arose. Each of the first two PCR rounds ran around 10 cycles with TRBV1-TRBV30 forward and C-beta reverse primers. MiXCR, applied by TCRdb to the multiplex PCR reads, yields one record per CDR3 protein. The sample has tens of thousands of distinct CDR3 sequences, over 60% seen once. Scientists recovered RNA and DNA together from roughly 20-30 mg of unsorted bulk tissue. The specimen sequenced was liver tumor tissue from sampling region 4. Specified subset: tumor region T4, right-lateral pole. These receptors all come from a man between 35 and 55 years old with primary liver carcinoma and hepatitis B virus infection.

Remarks on this clonotype: This sequence may be a read error, since a much larger clone differs from it by one base. The CDR3 DNA sequence: TGTGCCGGGGGGATAGCGGGGATAAGCACAGTTACGCAGTATTTT. It is translated as CAGGIAGISTVTQYF. The V call is TRBV30, the J call TRBJ2-3, with 8 bases that match TRBD2. This CDR3 has 15 amino acids. CDR1 GTSNPN and CDR2 SVGIG come from the germline V gene (reference sequence).

Regarding this clonotype: Relative to the germline gene, one junction end is altered; a read error may explain this. The V gene is TRBV12-3 or TRBV12-4, the J gene TRBJ1-1; D perhaps matches TRBD1 (5 bases). The length of the CDR3 is 12 residues. CDR3 amino acids: CANSAGSTEPFF. CDR3 nucleotide sequence: TGTGCCAACAGCGCAGGGAGCACTGAACCTTTCTTT.

Of note for this clonotype: The CDR3 end shows no conserved phenylalanine or tryptophan, and so a read error is likely. Because the CDR3's place on the DNA is in doubt, the DNA is left out and the CDR3 is given as listed by TCRdb. The chain employs TRBV12-3 or TRBV12-4 and TRBJ2-7. Both ends counted, the CDR3 spans 11 residues. CDR3 amino acids: CASSLGYLYRL.

This clonotype was seen a handful of times. The V call is TRBV9, the J call TRBJ2-3; TRBD2 aligns across 8 bases. V dropped 0 bases and J dropped 0; count of bases not matched to a gene: 6. CDR1 is SGDLS and CDR2 is YYNGEE in the germline V gene. The CDR3 totals 17 residues. This CDR3 is CASSVEASGPSTDTQYF. The CDR3 coding sequence is TGTGCCAGCAGCGTAGAGGCTAGCGGGCCGAGCACAGATACGCAGTATTTT.

Comment on this clonotype: A single base separates this from a much larger clone, so it may be a read error. This chain connects TRBV28 to TRBJ2-7; D is undetermined. The CDR3 consists of 12 residues. V was trimmed by 6 bases and J by 5 bases, leaving 11 bases between them. Germline V CDR1 and CDR2: MDHEN, SYDVKM. DNA of the CDR3: TGTGCCAGCAGGCAGGACCGGGACGAGCAGTACTTC. Translating gives CASRQDRDEQYF.

A remark on this clonotype: At one end the junction does not follow the germline gene, possibly because of a read error. The rearrangement links TRBV11-3 to TRBJ2-3, with 7 bases that match TRBD2. There are 16 residues in the CDR3. Germline V CDR1 and CDR2: SGHNT, YENEEA. CDR3 DNA sequence: TGTACCAGCAGCCTCGGGACTAACACACAAACATATACGCAGTATTTT. Its protein product is CTSSLGTNTQTYTQYF.

This clonotype was seen a few times. The chain employs TRBV28 and TRBJ2-7, with 8 bases lining up with TRBD1. V shed 5 bases and J 2 bases; nucleotides not matched to a gene: 8. Per the germline V gene, CDR1 is MDHEN and CDR2 is SYDVKM. This CDR3 has 15 amino acids. The CDR3 sequence: CASSPDPGQAYEQYF. The CDR3 coding sequence is TGTGCCAGCAGTCCCGACCCGGGACAGGCCTACGAGCAGTACTTC.

A note on this clonotype: Germline and junction disagree at one end, which may indicate a read error. V usage is TRBV10-3 and J usage is TRBJ2-1, with TRBD2 identical over 9 bases. CDR1 and CDR2 (germline): ENHRY, SYGVKD. The CDR3 has 16 amino acids. The CDR3 DNA reads TGTGCCATCAGTGAGTCCTACAGACTAGCGGACAATGAGCAGCTCTTC. Translating it yields CAISESYRLADNEQLF.

This clonotype was seen at least ten times. The chain employs TRBV21-1 and TRBJ2-3; the table's D call TRBD1 went unverified against the DNA. TRBV21-1 is shown as a pseudogene. The CDR3 runs to 15 residues. The CDR3: CASNHGPNRADTQYF. The CDR3 region has the DNA TGTGCCAGCAACCATGGGCCTAACAGGGCAGATACGCAGTATTTT.

This clonotype showed up many times. This sequence joins TRBV5-4 and TRBJ2-2; 8 bases map to TRBD1. The CDR3 is made up of 13 amino acids. V gave up 5 bases and J gave up 6 bases; unmatched junction bases: 3. Germline lookup yields CDR1 SGHNT and CDR2 YYREEE (reference sequence). The DNA of the CDR3 is TGTGCCAGCAGGATACAGGGGGCCGGGGAGCTGTTTTTT. This gives the protein CASRIQGAGELFF.

With respect to this clonotype: A much larger clone is a single base away; this may be a read error. The CDR3 here is CASSPGTEDRWAGNIIYF. CDR3 nucleotide sequence: TGTGCCAGCAGCCCCGGGACGGAGGACCGTTGGGCTGGAAACATCATATATTTT. The chain links TRBV28 to TRBJ1-3; D is perhaps TRBD1 (5 bases). This CDR3 is built from 18 residues. Germline V gene sequence: CDR1 MDHEN, CDR2 SYDVKM.

This clonotype was seen more than once but under ten times. Just one base apart from a much larger clone, this may be a read error. V is TRBV7-8 and J is TRBJ1-2; a weak D match, TRBD1 (5 bases). Looked up from germline, CDR1 is SGHVS and CDR2 is FQNEAQ. This CDR3 has 13 amino acids. CDR3 coding DNA: TGTGTCAGCAGCTTACGGGGGGTGGATGGCTACACCTTC. Residues: CVSSLRGVDGYTF.

This clonotype has just one count. The junction departs from germline at one end; a sequencing error may be responsible. The rearrangement links TRBV30 to TRBJ1-4; D gene ambiguous. The V gene's germline CDR1 is GTSNPN and CDR2 SVGIG (reference sequence). This CDR3 spans 17 amino acids. CDR3 in amino acids: CAWSPKPRTANNERLFF. The CDR3 DNA reads as TGTGCCTGGAGTCCAAAACCAAGGACGGCCAATAATGAAAGACTGTTTTTT.

As for this clonotype: One junction end disagrees with the germline gene, perhaps due to a read error. This sequence joins TRBV4-1 and TRBJ2-1; D is undetermined. CDR1 is MGHRA and CDR2 is YSYEKL in the germline V gene. CDR3 length: 17 amino acids. The CDR3 is CASSGLGVGISCNEQFF. The CDR3 bases are TGCGCCAGCAGCGGCTTAGGCGTAGGGATCTCCTGCAATGAGCAGTTCTTC.

As for this clonotype: An end of the junction does not agree with germline; a read error may underlie this. The chain couples TRBV29-1 to TRBJ2-1; D remains ambiguous. This CDR3 spans 15 amino acids. The germline V gene encodes CDR1 SQVTM and CDR2 ANQGSEA. CDR3: CSVEDPRCLSLEQFF. The CDR3 DNA reads TGCAGTGTTGAAGATCCCAGGTGTTTGAGCTTGGAGCAGTTCTTC.

The rearrangement uses TRBV6-6 and TRBJ2-7, with TRBD2 as a possible D gene (5 bases). The V gene lost 8 bases and the J gene lost 9 bases, with 23 bases spanning the gap. The CDR3 totals 14 residues. Germline V lookup: CDR1 MNHNY, CDR2 SVGAGI (reference sequence). The CDR3 DNA sequence: TGTGCCAGCGGACCTAGGACCCATGCCCGGGGGCAGTACTTC. It yields the protein CASGPRTHARGQYF.

This clonotype was seen repeatedly, ten times or more. V and J are TRBV12-3 or TRBV12-4 and TRBJ2-2; 16 bases line up with TRBD2. There are 17 residues in the CDR3. The V and J ends lost 8 bases and 4 bases, in that order; junction bases with no gene match: 7. The CDR3 nucleotides are TGTGCCAGCGGGGGACTAGCGGGAGGGCCGGGCACCGGGGAGCTGTTTTTT. Protein sequence: CASGGLAGGPGTGELFF.

Of note for this clonotype: This clone may be a read error of a much larger clone one base away. The gene calls are TRBV2 and TRBJ2-5; the D gene is possibly TRBD1 (5 bases). The CDR3 has 16 residues. Germline CDR1 is SNHLY and CDR2 is FYNNEI. Between the trimmed V and J ends, which lost 8 bases and 0 bases, there was a span of 19 bases. The CDR3 DNA sequence: TGTGCCAGCTATGACCCTCGGACACAGTACCAAGAGACCCAGTACTTC. It specifies CASYDPRTQYQETQYF.

This chain uses TRBV4-2 with TRBJ2-3; 9 bases match TRBD2. Per germline, CDR1 LGHNA and CDR2 YNFKEQ. With 0 bases clipped from V and 5 bases from J, the junction kept 9 bases outside the gene matches. The CDR3 is made up of 17 amino acids. For the CDR3, the DNA is TGTGCCAGCAGCCAAGATGATGGGGCGGGAGGGGTAGATACGCAGTATTTT. It encodes CASSQDDGAGGVDTQYF.

This clonotype was detected many times. This chain joins TRBV28 and TRBJ2-5; 7 nucleotides agree with TRBD1. CDR3 length equals 15 residues. V gave up 5 bases and J gave up 1 base; unmatched junction bases: 7. Germline V CDR1 and CDR2: MDHEN, SYDVKM. DNA of the CDR3: TGTGCCAGCAGTCCCGACAGGGCGGGCCAAGAGACCCAGTACTTC. Translation: CASSPDRAGQETQYF. Filled out from reference TRBV28 and TRBJ2-5, the complete variable domain reads DVKVTQSSRYLVKRTGEKVFLECVQDMDHENMFWYRQDPGLGLRLIYFSYDVKMKEKGDIPEGYSVSREKKERFSLILESASTNQTSMYLCASSPDRAGQETQYFGPGTRLLVL.

A note on this clonotype: The junction shows a germline mismatch at one end, possibly a read error. This rearrangement joins TRBV6-1 to TRBJ2-5; D remains ambiguous. The CDR3 is 13 residues long. Per germline, CDR1 MNHNS and CDR2 SASEGT. The CDR3 coding sequence is TGTGCTAGCAGGAGACACCTCGAAGAGACCCAGTACTTC. Its translation is CASRRHLEETQYF.

Worth noting for this clonotype: This may be a read error: a much more frequent sequence differs by one nucleotide. The gene calls are TRBV30 and TRBJ2-7; D uncertain. CDR1 and CDR2 from the germline V gene are GTSNPN and SVGIG (reference sequence). The CDR3 length is 13 residues. The CDR3 bases are TGTGCCTGGAGTGTAGGGATCTCCTACGAGGAGTACTTC. Encoded protein: CAWSVGISYEEYF.

Worth noting for this clonotype: A read error may explain this, as a much larger clone is one base away. The genes are TRBV5-4 and TRBJ2-7; D is unclear. The CDR3 contains 13 residues. Looked up from germline, CDR1 is SGHNT and CDR2 is YYREEE (reference sequence). CDR3 sequence: CASNLAGSYEQYF. CDR3 nucleotide sequence: TGTGCCAGCAACTTGGCCGGGTCCTACGAGCAGTACTTC. The whole variable domain, filled in from reference TRBV5-4 and TRBJ2-7, reads ETGVTQSPTHLIKTRGQQVTLRCSSQSGHNTVSWYQQALGQGPQFIFQYYREEENGRGNFPPRFSGLQFPNYSSELNVNALELDDSALYLCASNLAGSYEQYFGPGTRLTVT.

The chain links TRBV5-6 to TRBJ2-5, with D possibly being TRBD1 (5 bases). The germline gives CDR1 SGHDT, CDR2 YYEEEE. V was shortened by 2 bases and J by 4 bases, with 21 bases between the two germline ends. The CDR3 loop spans 17 amino acids. The CDR3 nucleotides are TGTGCCAGCAGCTTAGTGCTCCAGGGTGGGCATCGAGAGACCCAGTACTTC. Translation: CASSLVLQGGHRETQYF. Supplemented by reference TRBV5-6 and TRBJ2-5, the full variable domain reads DAGVTQSPTHLIKTRGQQVTLRCSPKSGHDTVSWYQQALGQGPQFIFQYYEEEERQRGNFPDRFSGHQFPNYSSELNVNALLLGDSALYLCASSLVLQGGHRETQYFGPGTRLLVL.

This chain links TRBV11-2 with TRBJ2-1; D not certain. The germline gives CDR1 SGHAT, CDR2 FQNNGV. Trimming left V 10 bases short and J 1 base short, with 17 bases between. The length of the CDR3 is 15 residues. CDR3 sequence (DNA): TGTGCCACCGAGCAAGACAAACCATCCTACAATGAGCAGTTCTTC. It specifies CATEQDKPSYNEQFF.

The chain uses TRBV5-4 and TRBJ2-5; TRBD1 or TRBD2 may be the D gene (5 bases each). The CDR3 is 16 residues long. Germline CDR1 reads SGHNT; CDR2 reads YYREEE (reference sequence). The V end lost 5 bases, the J end lost 7 bases, and 24 bases lay between the germline ends. For the CDR3, the DNA is TGTGCCAGCAGAGTAGACGGGGACCAAGCCTTGGGGACCCAGTACTTC. Translating it yields CASRVDGDQALGTQYF.

Worth noting for this clonotype: The final CDR3 position lacks the conserved phenylalanine or tryptophan, pointing to a likely read error. The rearrangement joins TRBV13 to TRBJ2-7; the match to TRBD2 covers 12 bases. J gave up 0 bases and V 5 bases, and 11 bases lay outside the gene matches. Germline-derived CDR1 and CDR2 are PRHDT and FYEKMQ (reference sequence). This CDR3 is 18 amino acids long. The CDR3: CASSASGLAGLSSYEQYL. In DNA form, the CDR3 reads TGTGCCAGCAGCGCCTCGGGACTAGCGGGCCTTAGCTCCTACGAGCAGTACTTA.